The sequence of this T cell receptor beta chain was determined in a study of CD8 T cells in Susac syndrome (dated by TCRdb to the late 2010s). With respect to the entire study: Of the Susac syndrome patients who were sequenced, six had clinically active disease and fewer than ten were in clinical remission. At blood withdrawal, Susac syndrome patients were either therapy-naive, taking corticosteroids (in some cases with IVIg as well), or taking IVIg alone. Repertoire sequencing was used to test whether CD8+ T cell activation and differentiation in Susac syndrome was antigen driven. Broader findings and caveats from the paper: In patients with Susac syndrome, the CD4+ T cell repertoire showed no detectable clonal expansion. The study acknowledged that relatively few individuals were included in the TCR sequencing and HLA analysis.

RNA was extracted using the RNeasy kit, and roughly 0.5 to 1 microgram was reverse transcribed with random hexamers. TCR beta CDR3 regions were amplified with the immunoSEQ multiplex PCR assay covering 54 Vbeta and 13 Jbeta segments. Bias from PCR amplification was corrected by using a synthetic template baseline for primer optimization and for computational correction. Per the source publication's procedure: Reads were annotated to V, D and J genes per IMGT and analyzed with immunoSEQ Analyzer, keeping only productive sequences. Clonality was computed as one minus Shannon entropy normalized by log2 of the number of productive unique sequences. For each patient and control, public and private clones were evaluated within the 100 most prevalent clones. A clone was defined as Susac-specific if it was absent from the healthy and MS cohorts, from approximately 980 published viral clones and from other ImmuneACCESS disease sequences. Through fastp at Q25 and MiXCR, TCRdb rebuilt clones from the public reads, retaining in-frame beta chains. Every entry covers one CDR3 protein and lists the most common genes and DNA from its rows. What appears here as the V and J calls and clone size reflects TCRdb's work, not the paper's. The sample table records under 200,000 distinct CDR3 sequences; 94% of these occur just once. The top ten constitute over 0.095% of the sample.

V lost 0 bases and J lost 5 bases, and the count of bases not matched to a germline gene is 1. The CDR3 holds 14 amino acids from the cysteine to the phenylalanine. Just CDR3 DNA is preserved here, 42 bases in frame from base 1. Based on the germline V gene, the CDR1 and CDR2 sequences are LGHNA and YNFKEQ. Peripheral blood CD8+ and CD4+ T cells from healthy donors, Susac syndrome patients and multiple sclerosis patients were profiled by high-throughput TCR beta sequencing. Recently defined diagnostic criteria for definite or probable disease were met by the Susac syndrome patients. Bulk CD8+ and CD4+ T cells were purified by magnetic negative isolation, whereas CD8+ TEMRA cells were enriched by FACS. Blood was drawn into EDTA tubes, processed within 24 hours, and PBMCs were isolated by density gradient centrifugation. PBMCs intended for TCR sequencing were cryopreserved in liquid nitrogen and were subsequently thawed in a 37 degrees C water bath. The sorted or isolated CD4+, CD8+ and CD8+ TEMRA cells reached a purity of at least 90%.

As regards this clonotype: Its recognized antigen is unknown. Base qualities are not recorded, but no much larger clone differs from it by a single base.

The sequence is built from TRBV4-2 and TRBJ2-5, and TRBD2 aligns with 9 junction nucleotides. This clonotype was sampled from a human donor with Susac syndrome. The sequenced sample was CD4+ T cells from PBMCs. CDR3 sequence: CASSQDGTSETQYF. The DNA sequence is as follows: TGTGCCAGCAGCCAAGATGGGACTAGCGAGACCCAGTACTTC.